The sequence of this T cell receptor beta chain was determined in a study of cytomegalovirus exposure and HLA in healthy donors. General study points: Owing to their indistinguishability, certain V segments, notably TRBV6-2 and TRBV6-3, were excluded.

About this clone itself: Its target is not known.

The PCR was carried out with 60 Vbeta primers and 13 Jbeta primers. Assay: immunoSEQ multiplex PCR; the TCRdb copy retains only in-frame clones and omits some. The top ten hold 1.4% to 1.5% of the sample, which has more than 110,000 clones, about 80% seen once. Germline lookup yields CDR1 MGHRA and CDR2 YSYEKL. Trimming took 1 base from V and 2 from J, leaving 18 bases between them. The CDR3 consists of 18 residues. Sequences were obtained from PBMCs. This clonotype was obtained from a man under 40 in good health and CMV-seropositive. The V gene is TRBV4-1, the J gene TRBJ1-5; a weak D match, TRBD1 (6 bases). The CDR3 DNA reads TGCGCCAGCAGCCAAGGGTTTCAGGGGAATCGAGGCAATCAGCCCCAGCATTTT. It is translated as CASSQGFQGNRGNQPQHF.